This T cell receptor (beta chain) came from a study of a mutant IDH1 vaccine in newly diagnosed glioma. Study as a whole: The first vaccination came 4-6 weeks after radiotherapy alone, or with temozolomide cycles. Patients' prior therapy spanned radiotherapy, temozolomide, or both; most underwent both.

Profiling relied on immunoSEQ multiplex PCR, and the TCRdb table lists in-frame clones only, not all of them. Counted here are roughly 35,000 clones, 75% occurring once; the ten biggest clones make up about 10%. This CDR3 is built from 16 residues. V was clipped by 3 bases and J by 2 bases; unmatched bases: 2. The V gene's germline CDR1 is SGHRS and CDR2 YFSETQ. The time point denotes: week 47, end of study. It was 300 ug of mutant IDH1 20-mer peptide that made up each vaccine dose, given with topical imiquimod. A note on this clone: No antigen is known for it.

The sequences come from PBMCs, collected from a glioma patient whose treatment included an IDH1 peptide vaccine. This chain uses TRBV5-1 with TRBJ2-7; 16 bases match TRBD2. The origin of this receptor is a man between 35 and 55 years old with glioma. The CDR3 DNA sequence: TGCGCCAGCAGCTCCGGGACTAGCGGGAGGGCCTACGAGCAGTACTTC. Translated: CASSSGTSGRAYEQYF.